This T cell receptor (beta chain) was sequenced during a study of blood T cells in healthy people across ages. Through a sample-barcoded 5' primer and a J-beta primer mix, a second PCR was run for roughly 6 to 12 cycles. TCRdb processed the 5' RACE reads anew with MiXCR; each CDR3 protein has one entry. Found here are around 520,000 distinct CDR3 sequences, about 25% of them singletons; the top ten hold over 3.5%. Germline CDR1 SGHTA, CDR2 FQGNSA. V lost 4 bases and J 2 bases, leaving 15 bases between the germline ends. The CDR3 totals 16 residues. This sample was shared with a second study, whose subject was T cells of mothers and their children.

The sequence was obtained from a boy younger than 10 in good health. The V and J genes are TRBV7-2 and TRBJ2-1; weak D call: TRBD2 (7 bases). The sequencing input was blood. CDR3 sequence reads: CASSSMAGAAYNEQFF. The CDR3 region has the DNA TGTGCCAGCAGCTCCATGGCGGGGGCGGCCTACAATGAGCAGTTCTTC. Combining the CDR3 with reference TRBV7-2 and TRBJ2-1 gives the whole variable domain GAGVSQSPSNKVTEKGKDVELRCDPISGHTALYWYRQSLGQGLEFLIYFQGNSAPDKSGLPSDRFSAERTGGSVSTLTIQRTQQEDSAVYLCASSSMAGAAYNEQFFGPGTRLTVL.